The source of this TCR beta chain is a study of T cell repertoires in cytomegalovirus infection. Study in general: Both CMV infection and a matching HLA type were indicated by public TCR beta signatures.

Concerning this clonotype: Its specificity is unknown.

Study-wide findings and caveats: HLA-C-restricted TCR beta clonotypes specific for CMV led the ex vivo response. Identification of carriers of CMV plus the relevant HLA was achieved through cumulative public TCR beta family frequency.

TCRdb independently ran MiXCR on the reads; one entry per CDR3 protein. The repertoire holds 85,000 to 130,000 distinct CDR3 sequences, with less than 25% as singletons. The source is a human donor in good health (CMV status not recorded). Some clones in this sample may be carry-over from other donors' samples. The specimen was CD8+ T cells from PBMCs.

The chain's CDR3 is CSARGGGEQETQYF. DNA of the CDR3: TGCAGTGCTAGGGGCGGGGGAGAGCAAGAGACCCAGTACTTC. This rearrangement joins TRBV20-1 to TRBJ2-5, with 7 positions matching TRBD2. The J segment lost 2 bases and the V segment lost 3 bases, leaving 6 bases of the junction unmatched. This CDR3 comprises 14 residues. Germline loops: CDR1 DFQATT, CDR2 SNEGSKA (reference sequence).